This T cell receptor beta chain was sequenced for a study of T cell changes during pregnancy in multiple sclerosis. Germline CDR1 is SGHTA and CDR2 is FQGTGA. The CDR3 is made up of 13 amino acids. Trimming removed 5 bases from V and 4 bases from J; junction bases left unmatched: 4. Method: immunoSEQ multiplex PCR; TCRdb's copy keeps in-frame clones and lacks some. This table has about 110,000 clones, roughly 90% appearing once. The clonotype comes from a female donor in good health, enrolled as a control in a pregnancy study. V gene TRBV7-3 combines with J gene TRBJ1-2; TRBD1 aligns across 7 bases. This sample comprised peripheral blood, obtained in the third trimester of pregnancy. The CDR3 DNA sequence: TGTGCCAGCAGCACAGGGGTGGGCTATGGCTACACCTTC. This codes for CASSTGVGYGYTF.